This passage covers 4 T cell receptor beta chains from one sample sequenced in a study of CXCR3-negative and CXCR3-positive naive CD8 T cells. Through 5' RACE with UMI labels, the TRB cDNA libraries were prepared. Following a re-call of the 5' RACE reads, TCRdb has one entry per CDR3 protein and lacks DNA. The sample totals about 40,000 distinct CDR3 sequences. Sequenced material: memory CD8+ T cells from blood. These receptors were collected from a human donor in good health. Some clones in this sample may be carry-over from other donors' samples.

The rearrangement uses TRBV4-3 and TRBJ2-3. This CDR3 spans 13 amino acids. Germline V lookup: CDR1 LGHNA, CDR2 YSLEER. The CDR3 region is CASSPGTGDTQYF.

The gene calls are TRBV6-5 and TRBJ2-7; TCRdb outputs TRBD1, but without DNA this stays unchecked. From germline, CDR1 is MNHEY and CDR2 SVGAGI. The CDR3 is 15 amino acids. The chain's CDR3 is CASSWSDRGDYEQYF.

The rearrangement links TRBV6-6 to TRBJ2-5; without DNA, the TCRdb call of TRBD1 cannot be checked. The germline V gene has CDR1 MNHNY and CDR2 SVGAGI (reference sequence). The CDR3 loop spans 13 amino acids. CDR3 region: CASSAGVWETQYF.

The J gene is TRBJ2-7, the V gene TRBV29-1; TCRdb lists TRBD1, though no DNA is available to test this call. The CDR3 spans 12 residues. CDR1 SQVTM and CDR2 ANQGSEA come from the germline V gene. The CDR3 is CSVVPGGYEQYF.